The 13 T cell receptor beta chains below come from one sample, sequenced in a study of human T cells and chemical hapten exposure. Total RNA extraction was carried out from unfractionated whole blood. MiXCR, applied by TCRdb to the 5' RACE reads, yields one record per CDR3 protein. The data contain approximately 140,000 distinct CDR3 sequences, about 4.3% of them singletons. These receptors were obtained from a female donor in good health.

A single count supports this clonotype. A much larger clone differs from this one at a single base, so this may be a read error. The chain is built from TRBV5-1 and TRBJ2-5, with D perhaps matching TRBD1 (6 bases). Germline CDR1 SGHRS, CDR2 YFSETQ. The CDR3 sequence is 15 residues long. CDR3 sequence (DNA): TGCACCAGCAGCTTTGGTAACAGGGCATTGGAGACCCAGTACTTC. It codes for CTSSFGNRALETQYF.

The rearrangement uses TRBV20-1 and TRBJ1-1; perhaps TRBD1 as D (5 bases). The CDR3 sequence is 13 residues long. The germline V and J ends were trimmed by 1 base and 4 bases, with 10 bases remaining between them. The V gene's germline CDR1 is DFQATT and CDR2 SNEGSKA (reference sequence). CDR3 DNA: TGCAGTGCTAGAGGTGACAGCCCCACTGAAGCTTTCTTT. Translation gives CSARGDSPTEAFF.

Note on this clonotype: The junction does not match germline at one end; this may be a read error. The V call is TRBV11-2, the J call TRBJ2-2, with D perhaps matching TRBD1 (6 bases). The CDR3 contains 15 residues. Germline CDR1 SGHAT, CDR2 FQNNGV. Here the CDR3 reads CASSPGRGSAGKLFF. In nucleotides, the CDR3 is TGTGCCAGCAGCCCCGGAAGGGGGTCCGCCGGGAAGCTGTTTTTT.

This clonotype has a count of ten or more. This rearrangement joins TRBV7-2 to TRBJ2-7; TRBD1 might be the D (6 bases). The CDR3 contains 12 residues. The V end lost 5 bases, the J end lost 6 bases, and 11 bases lay between the germline ends. Germline V gives CDR1 SGHTA, CDR2 FQGNSA. In DNA, the CDR3 is TGTGCCAGCAGCCGCACAGGGAGCGAGCAGTACTTC. Its protein is CASSRTGSEQYF. The full variable domain, its missing parts supplied by reference TRBV7-2 and TRBJ2-7, is GAGVSQSPSNKVTEKGKDVELRCDPISGHTALYWYRQSLGQGLEFLIYFQGNSAPDKSGLPSDRFSAERTGGSVSTLTIQRTQQEDSAVYLCASSRTGSEQYFGPGTRLTVT.

This clonotype was seen ten or more times. The chain links TRBV5-1 to TRBJ2-3; 7 bases map to TRBD1. There are 14 residues in the CDR3. Trimming at V came to 5 bases and at J to 4 bases, leaving 7 bases not matched to a gene. Germline CDR1 and CDR2: SGHRS and YFSETQ. Written as DNA, the CDR3 is TGCGCCAGCAGACCGACAGGGTTCCCAGATACGCAGTATTTT. Its translation: CASRPTGFPDTQYF.

This clonotype was recorded a few times. The rearrangement links TRBV6-6 to TRBJ1-4; unclear D gene. Germline lookup yields CDR1 MNHNY and CDR2 SVGAGI (reference sequence). This CDR3 region has 17 residues. V was trimmed by 6 bases and J by 6 bases, leaving 23 bases between them. The CDR3 sequence is CASSTTSEVTVDEKLFF. Here the CDR3 DNA reads TGTGCCAGCAGCACGACGTCGGAGGTTACAGTGGATGAAAAACTGTTTTTT.

This clonotype has a count of ten or more. CDR3 amino acids: CSARGLGGASNEQFF. The CDR3 nucleotides read TGCAGTGCTAGAGGTCTGGGGGGGGCTTCGAATGAGCAGTTCTTC. J is TRBJ2-1 and V is TRBV20-1, with a tentative D call TRBD2 (7 bases). Germline CDR1 and CDR2: DFQATT and SNEGSKA (reference sequence). CDR3 length: 15 residues. V lost 1 base and J lost 7, with 17 bases in between.

This clonotype was recorded at least ten times. The chain carries TRBV18 and TRBJ2-7; D may be TRBD1 (5 bases). The CDR3 sequence is 15 residues long. The germline V gene has CDR1 KGHSH and CDR2 LQKENI. Trimming pared 3 bases from V and 2 bases from J, leaving 14 bases between. CDR3 nucleotides: TGTGCCAGCTCACCGCAAAAACAGGCTACCTACGAGCAGTACTTC. It codes for CASSPQKQATYEQYF.

This clonotype was recorded at least ten times. V usage is TRBV9 and J usage is TRBJ1-2; D unresolved. Per germline, CDR1 SGDLS and CDR2 YYNGEE. This CDR3 contains 14 residues. Trimming cost V 0 bases and J 4 bases, with 10 bases left between them. Here the CDR3 DNA reads TGTGCCAGCAGCGTAGATGGTGCCAGCTATGGCTACACCTTC. Amino acids: CASSVDGASYGYTF. Variable domain in full (rest from reference TRBV9 and TRBJ1-2): DSGVTQTPKHLITATGQRVTLRCSPRSGDLSVYWYQQSLDQGLQFLIQYYNGEERAKGNILERFSAQQFPDLHSELNLSSLELGDSALYFCASSVDGASYGYTFGSGTRLTVV.

This clonotype was recorded once. Possible read error: a much larger clone is one base away. V gene TRBV4-3 combines with J gene TRBJ2-5; unclear D gene. V was clipped by 1 base and J by 8 bases, with 17 bases between them. CDR1 and CDR2 (germline): LGHNA, YSLEER. CDR3 length equals 15 residues. The CDR3 sequence: CASSQVLGRGDTQYF. The CDR3 DNA reads as TGCGCCAGCAGCCAAGTCTTAGGCCGCGGAGATACCCAGTACTTC.

The sample holds a few counts of this clonotype. V gene TRBV30 combines with J gene TRBJ2-3; D call uncertain. CDR3 length: 14 amino acids. Germline V gives CDR1 GTSNPN, CDR2 SVGIG (reference sequence). V was pared by 4 bases and J by 2 bases, with 13 bases between. The CDR3 nucleotides are TGTGCCTGGACTCCCCCCTCCAACACAGATACGCAGTATTTT. Translated: CAWTPPSNTDTQYF.

This clonotype was counted many times. This sequence joins TRBV6-2 or TRBV6-3 and TRBJ2-6; D is undetermined. Trimming left V 6 bases short and J 2 bases short, with 11 bases between. Germline CDR1 MNHEY, CDR2 SVGEGT. This CDR3 has 15 residues. The CDR3 here is CASRRVTTGANVLTF. CDR3 sequence (DNA): TGTGCCAGCAGAAGGGTCACGACTGGGGCCAACGTCCTGACTTTC.

As for this clonotype: A much larger clonotype is one base distant, so this may be a read error. The chain has TRBV20-1 and TRBJ1-1; 8 bases are a match to TRBD1. CDR1 and CDR2 from the germline V gene are DFQATT and SNEGSKA (reference sequence). Losses at the gene ends were 6 bases for V and 1 base for J; bases not matched to a gene: 4. The CDR3 is 13 amino acids. CDR3 sequence (DNA): TGCAGTGCATTACAGGGGGGGAACACTGAAGCTTTCTTT. Translated, it gives CSALQGGNTEAFF.